This entry describes one T cell receptor beta chain. The source of the sample is a study of blood T cell repertoires in COVID-19. Turning to the study itself: Acute and convalescent COVID-19 samples came from the United States, Italy and Spain. From T cells, B-cell-depleted T cells, or PBMCs came the material, which was cDNA or gDNA.

TCRdb's copy holds only in-frame clones and misses some; the assay was immunoSEQ multiplex PCR. The sample yields some 210,000 clones, about 83% seen once. The CDR3 contains 13 residues. Germline lookup yields CDR1 MNHEY and CDR2 SVGAGI. With V trimmed by 7 bases and J by 3 bases, 6 bases remained unmatched. The receptor was isolated from a woman in her fifties or sixties with active or convalescent COVID-19. The genes are TRBV6-5 and TRBJ2-7; 7 bases are a match to TRBD2. The sample comprised peripheral blood. CDR3 residues: CASNRQRDYEQYF. The CDR3 nucleotides are TGTGCCAGCAACCGTCAGCGGGACTACGAGCAGTACTTC.